The 12 T cell receptor beta chains presented below share a single source sample, sequenced in a study of response to subunit inactivated influenza vaccine. TCRdb reanalysed the RT-PCR reads using MiXCR and keeps one entry per CDR3 protein. Seen here are 550,000 to 800,000 distinct CDR3 sequences, approximately 14% observed once, and the top ten hold 11%. Sample: PBMCs from blood, taken approximately 12 days after vaccination. The receptors stem from a man aged 50 to 60 who received an inactivated influenza vaccine.

The V and J genes are TRBV18 and TRBJ2-1; D is ambiguous. Looked up from germline, CDR1 is KGHSH and CDR2 is LQKENI. V lost 0 bases and J lost 7, with 7 bases in between. This CDR3 has 13 residues. The CDR3 DNA sequence: TGTGCCAGCTCACCACCCCTACAAAATGAGCAGTTCTTC. Translating gives CASSPPLQNEQFF.

This clonotype was detected only a few times. CDR3 nucleotide sequence: TGCGCCAGCTCCGTTCGCGGGAGCGTCGGGGAGCTGTTTTTT. Translated, it gives CASSVRGSVGELFF. The rearrangement uses TRBV4-3 and TRBJ2-2; TRBD2 matches 7 bases. With V trimmed by 8 bases and J by 7 bases, 10 bases remained unmatched. CDR1 LGHNA and CDR2 YSLEER come from the germline V gene. CDR3 length equals 14 residues.

This clonotype has just a few counts. The chain has TRBV4-3 and TRBJ2-1; 7 nucleotides align to TRBD2. Germline-derived CDR1 and CDR2 are LGHNA and YSLEER. The CDR3 consists of 16 residues. V gave up 1 base and J gave up 0 bases; unmatched junction bases: 3. CDR3 loop: CASSQVGRASYNEQFF. For the CDR3, the DNA is TGCGCCAGCAGCCAAGTTGGGAGGGCCTCCTACAATGAGCAGTTCTTC.

The chain combines TRBV6-2 or TRBV6-3 with TRBJ2-7; the match to TRBD2 covers 11 bases. The V gene's germline CDR1 is MNHEY and CDR2 SVGEGT. This CDR3 spans 13 amino acids. Losses at the gene ends were 6 bases for V and 4 bases for J; bases not matched to a gene: 2. In nucleotides, the CDR3 is TGTGCCAGCAGGGGGACTAGCGGTTACGAGCAGTACTTC. Amino acids: CASRGTSGYEQYF.

The chain uses TRBV24-1 and TRBJ2-7; D perhaps matches TRBD1 (6 bases). Germline loops: CDR1 KGHDR, CDR2 SFDVKD. V shed 3 bases and J shed 5 bases, with 13 bases lying between them. The CDR3 consists of 14 residues. As DNA, the CDR3 is TGTGCCACCAGTGATCCAGGGGCAAGAAACGAGCAGTACTTC. It is translated as CATSDPGARNEQYF.

The chain couples TRBV7-9 to TRBJ2-1; 10 nucleotides match TRBD2. CDR3 size: 15 residues. V gave up 5 bases and J gave up 5 bases; unmatched junction bases: 6. The germline CDR1 and CDR2 sequences are SEHNR and FQNEAQ (reference sequence). The CDR3 reads CASSQREGYNNEQFF. The CDR3 coding sequence is TGTGCCAGCAGCCAGCGGGAGGGGTACAACAATGAGCAGTTCTTC.

The chain couples TRBV11-2 to TRBJ2-4; 13 bases line up with TRBD2. V lost 1 base and J lost 0; bases outside the gene matches: 3. The CDR3 sequence is 18 residues long. From germline, CDR1 is SGHAT and CDR2 FQNNGV. CDR3 in DNA: TGTGCCAGCAGCTTAGTGACTAGCGGGGGGTTAGCCAAAAACATTCAGTACTTC. Its translation: CASSLVTSGGLAKNIQYF.

This clonotype was recorded a few times. V is TRBV20-1 and J is TRBJ2-5, with D tentatively TRBD2 (6 bases). Trimming shortened V by 6 bases and J by 2 bases, and 10 bases separated the two germline ends. From germline, CDR1 is DFQATT and CDR2 SNEGSKA (reference sequence). The CDR3 spans 12 residues. The CDR3 reads CSASGQQETQYF. CDR3 bases: TGCAGTGCAAGCGGGCAGCAAGAGACCCAGTACTTC.

This clonotype has just a few counts. The V and J genes are TRBV10-3 and TRBJ1-6; 11 bases match TRBD1. The CDR3 is 15 amino acids. Germline V gives CDR1 ENHRY, CDR2 SYGVKD. The V gene end was trimmed by 6 bases and the J gene end by 6 bases; junction bases not matched to a gene: 4. The CDR3 loop reads CAISVGTGGNSPLHF. Here the CDR3 DNA reads TGTGCCATCAGCGTAGGGACAGGGGGTAATTCACCCCTCCACTTT.

The table lists this clonotype with a few counts. The chain carries TRBV5-1 and TRBJ2-7; the match to TRBD2 covers 7 bases. There are 14 residues in the CDR3. Germline CDR1 is SGHRS and CDR2 is YFSETQ. Trimming at V came to 4 bases and at J to 3 bases, leaving 7 bases not matched to a gene. The CDR3 loop reads CASSPGVAGYEQYF. The CDR3 bases are TGCGCCAGCAGCCCCGGGGTAGCGGGCTACGAGCAGTACTTC.

This clonotype showed up just a few times. The rearrangement joins TRBV7-2 to TRBJ2-7; D may be TRBD2 (6 bases). This CDR3 region has 15 residues. Germline V gene data show CDR1 as SGHTA and CDR2 as FQGNSA. V was clipped by 7 bases and J by 3 bases, with 19 bases between them. CDR3 amino acids: CASTLEGGLRYEQYF. The CDR3 DNA follows: TGTGCCAGCACCCTAGAAGGAGGGCTCCGCTACGAGCAGTACTTC. Drawing the rest from reference TRBV7-2 and TRBJ2-7, the complete variable domain is GAGVSQSPSNKVTEKGKDVELRCDPISGHTALYWYRQSLGQGLEFLIYFQGNSAPDKSGLPSDRFSAERTGGSVSTLTIQRTQQEDSAVYLCASTLEGGLRYEQYFGPGTRLTVT.

This clonotype was observed a handful of times. The CDR3 sequence is CASSLDTGGSQFF. CDR3 DNA: TGTGCCAGCTCACTTGATACAGGGGGTTCGCAGTTCTTC. The rearrangement uses TRBV18 and TRBJ2-1, with TRBD1 identical over 8 bases. The CDR3 has 13 residues. The trim removed 4 bases at V and 12 bases at J, leaving 8 bases unmatched. CDR1 and CDR2 from the germline V gene are KGHSH and LQKENI.